Listed here are 6 T cell receptor beta chains from one sample, sequenced in a study of T cell responses to AZD1222 COVID-19 vaccine. The repertoire was sequenced with immunoSEQ multiplex PCR; TCRdb's copy has only in-frame clones and lacks some. The data contain roughly 150,000 clones, more than 75% of them singletons. The input for sequencing was peripheral blood, taken on day 0 of AZD1222 vaccination. The receptors come from an adult in good health.

V gene TRBV10-2 combines with J gene TRBJ2-3, with 8 bases fitting TRBD1. The V gene's germline CDR1 is WSHSY and CDR2 SAAADI. This CDR3 comprises 13 residues. The J segment lost 4 bases and the V segment lost 8 bases, leaving 5 bases of the junction unmatched. CDR3 in DNA: TGCGCCAGCCGCCCGACAGGGGCAGATACGCAGTATTTT. Residues: CASRPTGADTQYF.

The chain uses TRBV6-5 and TRBJ2-2; possibly TRBD2 for D (7 bases). The length of the CDR3 is 15 residues. Trimming pared 6 bases from V and 7 bases from J, leaving 18 bases between. Per germline, CDR1 MNHEY and CDR2 SVGAGI. This CDR3 reads CASSRSGGAGGELFF. In nucleotides, the CDR3 is TGTGCCAGCAGCCGCTCTGGGGGGGCAGGCGGGGAGCTGTTTTTT.

The V and J genes are TRBV19 and TRBJ2-6; TRBD2 aligns across 7 bases. The CDR3 loop spans 18 amino acids. Germline loops: CDR1 LNHDA, CDR2 SQIVND (reference sequence). The V and J ends lost 1 base and 0 bases, in that order; junction bases with no gene match: 6. CDR3 sequence: CASSIGGGSVSGANVLTF. DNA for the CDR3: TGTGCCAGTAGTATAGGGGGCGGGAGCGTCTCTGGGGCCAACGTCCTGACTTTC. The whole variable domain, filled in from reference TRBV19 and TRBJ2-6, reads DGGITQSPKYLFRKEGQNVTLSCEQNLNHDAMYWYRQDPGQGLRLIYYSQIVNDFQKGDIAEGYSVSREKKESFPLTVTSAQKNPTAFYLCASSIGGGSVSGANVLTFGAGSRLTVL.

This clone was recorded only once. The chain joins TRBV9 to TRBJ2-6, with 7 bases matching TRBD1. V shed 3 bases, J shed 4 bases, and the junction held 7 bases outside the gene matches. There are 16 residues in the CDR3. Germline assignment: CDR1 SGDLS and CDR2 YYNGEE. The CDR3 DNA is TGTGCCAGCAGCGGTACAGGGGAACCGGGGGCCAACGTCCTGACTTTC. It yields the protein CASSGTGEPGANVLTF. Complete variable domain (other parts from reference TRBV9 and TRBJ2-6): DSGVTQTPKHLITATGQRVTLRCSPRSGDLSVYWYQQSLDQGLQFLIQYYNGEERAKGNILERFSAQQFPDLHSELNLSSLELGDSALYFCASSGTGEPGANVLTFGAGSRLTVL.

This chain connects TRBV10-2 to TRBJ2-7; D remains ambiguous. Per germline, CDR1 WSHSY and CDR2 SAAADI. This CDR3 comprises 12 residues. Deletions cut 7 bases from V and 5 bases from J, with 12 bases between. The CDR3 coding sequence is TGCGCCAGCAAGAAAGGGAATAACGAGCAGTACTTC. Protein sequence: CASKKGNNEQYF.

This chain links TRBV27 with TRBJ2-7, with D perhaps matching TRBD2 (6 bases). The CDR3 contains 13 residues. With 5 bases removed from V and 3 bases from J, the gap between germline ends came to 11 bases. Germline CDR1 and CDR2: MNHEY and SMNVEV (reference sequence). CDR3 coding DNA: TGTGCCAGCAGTAAAGGACTACACTACGAGCAGTACTTC. This gives the protein CASSKGLHYEQYF.